The 6 T cell receptor beta chains presented below share a single source sample, sequenced in a study of T cells in Graves' hyperthyroidism and ophthalmopathy. TCR beta CDR3 sequences were amplified from RNA transcripts. First-round RT-PCR of the TCR CDR3 relied on the HTBI primer set. MiXCR, applied by TCRdb to the multiplex PCR reads, yields one record per CDR3 protein. Found here are fewer than 350,000 distinct CDR3 sequences, 15% to 20% of them singletons; the top ten hold 49%. The sample was blood. The receptors originated from a woman between 45 and 65 years old with Graves' hyperthyroidism.

The V and J genes are TRBV7-3 and TRBJ1-6; D is unclear. The CDR3 loop spans 15 amino acids. CDR1 and CDR2 from the germline V gene are SGHTA and FQGTGA. Trimming took 1 base from V and 7 from J, leaving 11 bases between them. The CDR3 here is CASSLIHGLNSPLHF. The CDR3 DNA is TGTGCCAGCAGCTTAATCCACGGGCTGAATTCACCCCTCCACTTT.

This clonotype was counted at least ten times. V is TRBV20-1 and J is TRBJ2-1, with D perhaps matching TRBD1 or TRBD2 (5 bases each). Germline assignment: CDR1 DFQATT and CDR2 SNEGSKA (reference sequence). This CDR3 has 15 amino acids. Deletions cut 3 bases from V and 8 bases from J, with 20 bases between. The CDR3 region has the DNA TGCAGTGCTAGTAATTGGGACGCAGGCGAGGATGAGCAGTTCTTC. It codes for CSASNWDAGEDEQFF.

This clonotype was observed many times. CDR3 sequence (DNA): TGTGCCAGCTCACCGGGACTAGCGGACTACAATGAGCAGTTCTTC. It is translated as CASSPGLADYNEQFF. The V gene is TRBV18, the J gene TRBJ2-1, with TRBD2 identical over 11 bases. Per the germline V gene, CDR1 is KGHSH and CDR2 is LQKENI. V trimming: 3 bases; J trimming: 3 bases; junction bases outside the gene matches: 1. There are 15 residues in the CDR3.

This clonotype has ten or more counts. The rearrangement links TRBV2 to TRBJ1-1; a weak D match, TRBD1 (5 bases). The CDR3 length is 14 residues. CDR1 SNHLY and CDR2 FYNNEI come from the germline V gene. The V end was cut by 1 base, the J end by 4 bases, with 10 bases between. CDR3 coding DNA: TGTGCCAGCAGTGAAGAGGGCACAGGCACTGAAGCTTTCTTT. Its protein is CASSEEGTGTEAFF.

This clonotype was observed a few times. The chain links TRBV6-2 or TRBV6-3 to TRBJ2-7; 9 positions agree with TRBD1. The CDR3 is 14 residues long. Germline CDR1 and CDR2: MNHEY and SVGEGT. V lost 6 bases to trimming and J lost 1 base; unmatched junction nucleotides: 4. CDR3 nucleotide sequence: TGTGCCAGCAGACCGGGACAGGGATCCTACGAGCAGTACGTC. Translating it yields CASRPGQGSYEQYV.

This clonotype has more than one count but fewer than ten. The chain has TRBV12-3 or TRBV12-4 and TRBJ1-1; 9 bases line up with TRBD1. J lost 1 base, V lost 6 bases, and 12 bases had no gene match. This CDR3 has 17 residues. In nucleotides, the CDR3 is TGTGCCAGCAGCCGAAAGCCGGGACAGGGCGCGAACACTGAAGCTTTCTTT. Amino acids: CASSRKPGQGANTEAFF.